This entry features one TCR beta chain sequence. Looked up from germline, CDR1 is SQVTM and CDR2 is ANQGSEA. The V and J ends lost 6 bases and 8 bases, in that order; junction bases with no gene match: 14. The CDR3 totals 14 residues. TCRdb analysed the 5' RACE reads with MiXCR anew, one entry per CDR3 protein. The data hold 350,000 to 400,000 distinct CDR3 sequences, with approximately 30% observed a single time. The data were taken from a study of identical twins' blood T cells. Sequenced sample: PBMCs. This TCR was recovered from a woman aged 18-50 years in good health. The rearrangement uses TRBV29-1 and TRBJ1-2; 8 bases map to TRBD1. The CDR3 reads CSVLTGEAFRGYTF. The CDR3 nucleotides read TGCAGCGTACTGACAGGGGAGGCTTTCCGGGGCTACACCTTC.